The sequence of this TCR beta chain was determined in a study of tumor-infiltrating lymphocytes in primary liver carcinoma. It was unsorted whole blood that yielded blood RNA, and germline DNA was also extracted. Trimming removed 1 base from V and 4 bases from J, with 22 bases in between. Germline V gene data show CDR1 as SEHNR and CDR2 as FQNEAQ (reference sequence). The CDR3 is 18 amino acids. Researchers generated TCR beta cDNA from roughly 500 ng of total RNA, relying on a constant-region primer. Libraries of TCR beta came from three nested multiplex PCR rounds with slightly modified ARM-PCR. With TRBV1-TRBV30 forward primers and a C-beta reverse primer, the first two PCR rounds were run for nine to eleven cycles each. TCRdb used MiXCR to reprocess the multiplex PCR reads, holding one entry per CDR3 protein. The top ten clones hold under 75% of a sample with around 170,000 distinct CDR3 sequences, roughly three fifths of them seen once.

The V gene is TRBV7-9, the J gene TRBJ1-2; D is possibly TRBD1 (5 bases). The sequence derives from a man in his forties or fifties with primary liver carcinoma and hepatitis B virus infection. Material: peripheral blood. The CDR3 reads CASSLVPGGTDPAYGYTF. For the CDR3, the DNA is TGTGCCAGCAGCTTAGTCCCCGGCGGGACCGACCCCGCCTATGGCTACACCTTC. Full variable domain (remainder filled in from reference TRBV7-9 and TRBJ1-2): DTGVSQNPRHKITKRGQNVTFRCDPISEHNRLYWYRQTLGQGPEFLTYFQNEAQLEKSRLLSDRFSAERPKGSFSTLEIQRTEQGDSAMYLCASSLVPGGTDPAYGYTFGSGTRLTVV.